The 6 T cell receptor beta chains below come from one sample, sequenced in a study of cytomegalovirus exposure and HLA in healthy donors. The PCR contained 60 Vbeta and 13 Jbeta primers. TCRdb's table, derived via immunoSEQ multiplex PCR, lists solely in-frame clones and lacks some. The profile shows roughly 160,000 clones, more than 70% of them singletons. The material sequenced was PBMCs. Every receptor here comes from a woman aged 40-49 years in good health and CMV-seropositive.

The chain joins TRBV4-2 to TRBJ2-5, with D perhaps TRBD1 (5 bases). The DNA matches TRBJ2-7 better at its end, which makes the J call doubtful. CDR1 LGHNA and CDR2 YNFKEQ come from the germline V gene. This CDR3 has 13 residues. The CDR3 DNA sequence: TGTGCCAGCGGCCCCCTAGGGGTCTCCGAGCAGTACTTC. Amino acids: CASGPLGVSEQYF.

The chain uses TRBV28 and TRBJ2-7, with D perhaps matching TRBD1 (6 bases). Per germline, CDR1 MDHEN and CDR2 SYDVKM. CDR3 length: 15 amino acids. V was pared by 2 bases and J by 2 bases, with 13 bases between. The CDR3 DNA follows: TGTGCCAGCAGTTTAGCGAACAGGGCCCCCTACGAGCAGTACTTC. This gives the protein CASSLANRAPYEQYF.

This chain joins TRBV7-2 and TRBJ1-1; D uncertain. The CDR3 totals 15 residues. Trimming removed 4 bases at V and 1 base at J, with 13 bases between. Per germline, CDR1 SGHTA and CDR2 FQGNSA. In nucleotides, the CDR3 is TGTGCCAGCAGCTCGTCGGGGTACAGGAACACTGAAGCTTTCTTT. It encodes CASSSSGYRNTEAFF.

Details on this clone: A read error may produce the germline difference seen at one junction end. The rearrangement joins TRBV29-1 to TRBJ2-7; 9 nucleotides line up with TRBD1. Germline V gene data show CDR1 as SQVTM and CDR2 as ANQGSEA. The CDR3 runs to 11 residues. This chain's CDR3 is CIRDRVSEQYF. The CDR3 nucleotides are TGTATCCGGGACAGGGTAAGCGAGCAGTACTTC.

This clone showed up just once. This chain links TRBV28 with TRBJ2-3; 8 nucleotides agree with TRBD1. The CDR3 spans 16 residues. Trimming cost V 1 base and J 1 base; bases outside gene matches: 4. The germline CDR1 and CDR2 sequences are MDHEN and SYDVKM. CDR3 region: CASSLYGQGRTDTQYF. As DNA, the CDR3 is TGTGCCAGCAGTTTATATGGACAGGGACGCACAGATACGCAGTATTTT.

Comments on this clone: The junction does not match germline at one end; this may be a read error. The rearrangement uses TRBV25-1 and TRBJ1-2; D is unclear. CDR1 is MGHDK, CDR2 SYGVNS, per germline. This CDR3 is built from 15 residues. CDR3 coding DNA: TGTGCCAGCAGTGAACCCGGACGGGATAACTGTGGCTACACCTTC. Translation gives CASSEPGRDNCGYTF.